This T cell receptor beta chain was documented in a study of blood T cell repertoires in COVID-19. On the study more broadly: PBMCs, B-cell-depleted T cells, or T cells were the source of the cDNA or gDNA that made up the material.

The table lists this clone with a count of one. The repertoire was sequenced with immunoSEQ multiplex PCR; TCRdb's copy has only in-frame clones and lacks some. The profile shows over 70,000 clones, 91% of them singletons. The CDR3 has 14 amino acids. Trimming stripped 8 bases from V and 1 base from J, with 17 bases between. Germline CDR1 reads GTSNPN; CDR2 reads SVGIG (reference sequence). The V gene is TRBV30, the J gene TRBJ2-5; D may match TRBD1 or TRBD2 (6 bases each). This clonotype was sampled from a man aged 50 or older with COVID-19, enrolled during active disease. The sample comprised peripheral blood. As DNA, the CDR3 is TGTGCCGGGGGGCGGTGGCGGGGCCAAGAGACCCAGTACTTC. Amino acid sequence: CAGGRWRGQETQYF.